Following are 30 T cell receptor beta chains from one sample sequenced in a study of cytomegalovirus exposure and HLA in healthy donors. The repertoire was sequenced with immunoSEQ multiplex PCR; TCRdb's copy has only in-frame clones and lacks some. The sample has about 200,000 clones, roughly 84% seen once. Material for sequencing was PBMCs. These receptors were obtained from a woman aged 25 to 39 in good health and CMV-seropositive.

The V and J genes are TRBV25-1 and TRBJ2-1; D gene unclear. CDR1 and CDR2 (germline): MGHDK, SYGVNS. CDR3 size: 14 residues. Trimming shortened V by 3 bases and J by 6 bases, and 12 bases separated the two germline ends. The CDR3 loop reads CASSDAAASNEQFF. DNA for the CDR3: TGTGCCAGCAGTGATGCGGCAGCCAGCAATGAGCAGTTCTTC.

At least ten counts were recorded for this clone. The chain combines TRBV7-6 with TRBJ2-2, with TRBD2 as a possible D gene (5 bases). Trimming shortened V by 0 bases and J by 6 bases, and 11 bases separated the two germline ends. The CDR3 sequence is 15 residues long. Germline values: CDR1 SGHVS, CDR2 FNYEAQ. The CDR3 loop is CASSLARSGAGELFF. The CDR3, as DNA: TGTGCCAGCAGCTTAGCGCGCAGCGGCGCCGGGGAGCTGTTTTTT. The whole variable domain, filled in from reference TRBV7-6 and TRBJ2-2, reads GAGVSQSPRYKVTKRGQDVALRCDPISGHVSLYWYRQALGQGPEFLTYFNYEAQQDKSGLPNDRFSAERPEGSISTLTIQRTEQRDSAMYRCASSLARSGAGELFFGEGSRLTVL.

The chain couples TRBV6-4 to TRBJ1-1, with TRBD1 as a possible D gene (5 bases). V lost 4 bases to trimming and J lost 2 bases, with 8 bases between them. The germline gives CDR1 MRHNA, CDR2 SNTAGT. CDR3 length: 13 amino acids. The CDR3 nucleotides are TGTGCCAGCAGTGTTCAGGGAAACACTGAAGCTTTCTTT. Protein sequence: CASSVQGNTEAFF.

This clone has just one count. The chain joins TRBV5-1 to TRBJ2-7; a weak D match, TRBD1 (6 bases). The CDR3 is 16 residues long. CDR1 and CDR2 from the germline V gene are SGHRS and YFSETQ. V lost 3 bases, J lost 0 bases, and 16 bases lay in between. This CDR3 is CASSSGRDTSSYEQYF. CDR3 sequence (DNA): TGCGCCAGCAGCTCGGGCCGGGACACGAGCTCCTACGAGCAGTACTTC.

The genes are TRBV29-1 and TRBJ2-7; 9 positions agree with TRBD2. The CDR3 has 14 residues. Germline-derived CDR1 and CDR2 are SQVTM and ANQGSEA. V trimming: 3 bases; J trimming: 3 bases; junction bases outside the gene matches: 6. Here the CDR3 reads CSVDVLAGNYEQYF. The CDR3 region has the DNA TGCAGCGTTGACGTGCTAGCGGGAAACTACGAGCAGTACTTC.

The chain is built from TRBV15 and TRBJ2-3; D is possibly TRBD2 (6 bases). The CDR3 totals 17 residues. Trimming stripped 1 base from V and 1 base from J, with 15 bases between. CDR1 is LNHNV, CDR2 YYDKDF, per germline (reference sequence). CDR3 sequence: CATSRVPLAERTDTQYF. In DNA form, the CDR3 reads TGTGCCACCAGCAGAGTTCCCTTAGCGGAGCGCACAGATACGCAGTATTTT. Complete variable domain (other parts from reference TRBV15 and TRBJ2-3): DAMVIQNPRYQVTQFGKPVTLSCSQTLNHNVMYWYQQKSSQAPKLLFHYYDKDFNNEADTPDNFQSRRPNTSFCFLDIRSPGLGDTAMYLCATSRVPLAERTDTQYFGPGTRLTVL.

The chain has TRBV7-2 and TRBJ1-2; 9 bases fit TRBD1. This CDR3 comprises 16 residues. J lost 7 bases, V lost 5 bases, and 14 bases had no gene match. Germline-derived CDR1 and CDR2 are SGHTA and FQGNSA. The CDR3 sequence is CASSVQPGQGYVGYTF. The CDR3 DNA reads TGTGCCAGCAGCGTACAGCCGGGACAGGGATATGTTGGCTACACCTTC. The complete variable domain, with remaining parts taken from reference TRBV7-2 and TRBJ1-2, reads GAGVSQSPSNKVTEKGKDVELRCDPISGHTALYWYRQSLGQGLEFLIYFQGNSAPDKSGLPSDRFSAERTGGSVSTLTIQRTQQEDSAVYLCASSVQPGQGYVGYTFGSGTRLTVV.

The J gene is TRBJ1-5, the V gene TRBV7-2; D gene unclear. CDR1 and CDR2 from the germline V gene are SGHTA and FQGNSA. The CDR3 has 13 residues. Trimming pared 4 bases from V and 8 bases from J, leaving 12 bases between. In nucleotides, the CDR3 is TGTGCCAGCAGCTGGAGCAAGCGGGAGCCCCAGCATTTT. Its protein product is CASSWSKREPQHF.

V and J are TRBV5-4 and TRBJ2-6; D ambiguous. The CDR3 sequence is 15 residues long. CDR1 and CDR2 (germline): SGHNT, YYREEE (reference sequence). The ends were cut back, 1 base at V and 1 base at J, with 6 bases in the middle. The CDR3 region has the DNA TGTGCCAGCAGCTTGTACGGGTCTGGGGCCAACGTCCTGACTTTC. Translated, it gives CASSLYGSGANVLTF.

V and J are TRBV7-9 and TRBJ1-1; 8 bases align to TRBD1. This CDR3 has 13 residues. Germline loops: CDR1 SEHNR, CDR2 FQNEAQ (reference sequence). Trimming removed 1 base from V and 8 bases from J; junction bases left unmatched: 3. The CDR3 here is CASSLVSGGEAFF. CDR3 in DNA: TGTGCCAGCAGCTTAGTGTCAGGGGGCGAAGCTTTCTTT.

The gene calls are TRBV6-7 and TRBJ2-1; D is perhaps TRBD2 (6 bases). TRBV6-7 counts as an open reading frame of uncertain function. The CDR3 length is 14 residues. The germline V and J ends were trimmed by 5 bases and 5 bases, with 13 bases remaining between them. This chain's CDR3 is CASSRGGKDNEQFF. The CDR3 region has the DNA TGTGCCAGCAGTCGTGGGGGGAAGGACAATGAGCAGTTCTTC.

The genes are TRBV7-9 and TRBJ2-7; D remains unclear. The CDR3 contains 14 residues. The V gene lost 5 bases and the J gene lost 11 bases, with 22 bases spanning the gap. From germline, CDR1 is SEHNR and CDR2 FQNEAQ (reference sequence). CDR3 region: CASSPRSDTLLEYF. In nucleotides, the CDR3 is TGTGCCAGCAGCCCCCGATCCGACACTCTCTTGGAGTACTTC.

This clone was detected only a few times. This sequence joins TRBV25-1 and TRBJ1-2, with 9 bases fitting TRBD1. V was pared by 7 bases and J by 7 bases, with 7 bases of the junction left unmatched. Germline loops: CDR1 MGHDK, CDR2 SYGVNS. This CDR3 contains 13 residues. The CDR3 coding sequence is TGTGCCAGCACGTCCCCGACAGGGGGTGGCTACACCTTC. Protein product: CASTSPTGGGYTF.

The V gene is TRBV2, the J gene TRBJ2-7; unclear D gene. Trimming left V 5 bases short and J 3 bases short, with 14 bases between. Germline V gene data show CDR1 as SNHLY and CDR2 as FYNNEI. This CDR3 contains 14 residues. CDR3 sequence: CASSIRHRDYEQYF. DNA for the CDR3: TGTGCCAGCAGTATAAGACACCGCGACTACGAGCAGTACTTC.

This chain joins TRBV25-1 and TRBJ2-5; D might be TRBD1 (6 bases). The CDR3 covers 13 residues. Trimming shortened V by 3 bases and J by 4 bases, and 9 bases separated the two germline ends. Germline CDR1 and CDR2: MGHDK and SYGVNS. The CDR3 region has the DNA TGTGCCAGCAGTGACAGGGGCGTAGAGACCCAGTACTTC. It yields the protein CASSDRGVETQYF.

The rearrangement links TRBV10-3 to TRBJ2-7; TRBD2 might be the D (6 bases). The germline V gene has CDR1 ENHRY and CDR2 SYGVKD. The CDR3 consists of 16 residues. The V end lost 3 bases, the J end lost 2 bases, and 17 bases lay between the germline ends. Here the CDR3 DNA reads TGTGCCATCAGTGAAGTTCAGCTAGCGACCCCCTACGAGCAGTACTTC. It is translated as CAISEVQLATPYEQYF.

V and J are TRBV19 and TRBJ2-3; 7 bases match TRBD2. CDR3 length: 14 amino acids. CDR1 is LNHDA, CDR2 SQIVND, per germline (reference sequence). Trimming at V came to 9 bases and at J to 8 bases, leaving 14 bases not matched to a gene. Here the CDR3 DNA reads TGTGCCAGCGAAACGGGGGGAGAGGCAGGTACGCAGTATTTT. Translated, it gives CASETGGEAGTQYF.

This clone occurred a few times. V is TRBV2 and J is TRBJ1-3; D may be TRBD1 (6 bases). Germline CDR1 reads SNHLY; CDR2 reads FYNNEI. The length of the CDR3 is 15 residues. Trimming shortened V by 5 bases and J by 0 bases, and 11 bases separated the two germline ends. CDR3 coding DNA: TGTGCCAGCAGTCTTGACAGGAACTCTGGAAACACCATATATTTT. This encodes CASSLDRNSGNTIYF.

Turning to this clone: A much larger clone is a single base away; this may be a read error. The V and J genes are TRBV28 and TRBJ2-3; D unclear. In germline, CDR1 is MDHEN, CDR2 SYDVKM. The V end lost 3 bases, the J end lost 6 bases, and 4 bases lay between the germline ends. The CDR3 is made up of 11 amino acids. This CDR3 is CASSFGDTQYF. DNA for the CDR3: TGTGCCAGCAGTTTCGGGGATACGCAGTATTTT. Together with reference TRBV28 and TRBJ2-3, the CDR3 gives the full variable domain: DVKVTQSSRYLVKRTGEKVFLECVQDMDHENMFWYRQDPGLGLRLIYFSYDVKMKEKGDIPEGYSVSREKKERFSLILESASTNQTSMYLCASSFGDTQYFGPGTRLTVL.

This chain connects TRBV7-9 to TRBJ1-4; possibly TRBD1 for D (6 bases). In germline, CDR1 is SEHNR, CDR2 FQNEAQ (reference sequence). Trimming pared 2 bases from V and 7 bases from J, leaving 11 bases between. The CDR3 is 14 residues long. CDR3 region: CASSLSGQSEKLFF. The CDR3 region has the DNA TGTGCCAGCAGCTTATCCGGACAGTCTGAAAAACTGTTTTTT.

The chain carries TRBV6-1 and TRBJ1-5, with 10 bases aligning to TRBD1. The trim removed 3 bases at V and 11 bases at J, leaving 7 bases unmatched. Germline loops: CDR1 MNHNS, CDR2 SASEGT. The CDR3 covers 14 residues. CDR3 amino acids: CASSEGQGYVAQHF. The CDR3, as DNA: TGTGCCAGCAGTGAGGGACAGGGGTATGTAGCCCAGCATTTT.

The V and J genes are TRBV7-2 and TRBJ1-3; D is perhaps TRBD1 (5 bases). Trimming cost V 5 bases and J 0 bases, with 11 bases left between them. CDR3 length: 15 amino acids. The germline gives CDR1 SGHTA, CDR2 FQGNSA. In DNA form, the CDR3 reads TGTGCCAGCAGCCGTTCCGGGGGCTCTGGAAACACCATATATTTT. Its protein is CASSRSGGSGNTIYF.

This chain uses TRBV9 with TRBJ2-1; 7 bases fit TRBD1. Germline assignment: CDR1 SGDLS and CDR2 YYNGEE. This CDR3 is 14 amino acids long. V trimming: 1 base; J trimming: 7 bases; junction bases outside the gene matches: 5. The CDR3 DNA sequence: TGTGCCAGCAGCGTAACGACAGGGTTTAATGAGCAGTTCTTC. Translated, it gives CASSVTTGFNEQFF.

The chain employs TRBV9 and TRBJ1-2; TRBD1 is a possible D gene (5 bases). Germline lookup yields CDR1 SGDLS and CDR2 YYNGEE. The CDR3 loop spans 13 amino acids. Trimming cost V 3 bases and J 8 bases, with 14 bases left between them. CDR3 protein: CASSAGPGGGYTF. Here the CDR3 DNA reads TGTGCCAGCAGCGCAGGTCCCGGGGGGGGCTACACCTTC.

Points on this clone: Other DNA variants within this sample encode the same CDR3. The CDR3 here is CASSLEDRDTDTQYF. The DNA for the CDR3 is TGCGCCAGCAGCTTGGAGGACAGGGACACAGATACGCAGTATTTT. The rearrangement uses TRBV5-1 and TRBJ2-3; 8 bases are shared with TRBD1. V lost 0 bases, J lost 2 bases, and 2 bases stayed unmatched. Per germline, CDR1 SGHRS and CDR2 YFSETQ. This CDR3 has 15 residues.

There are a few counts of this clone. The chain has TRBV15 and TRBJ1-5; D call uncertain. CDR3 length: 15 amino acids. Germline CDR1 is LNHNV and CDR2 is YYDKDF (reference sequence). Trimming took off 0 bases at V and 2 bases at J, with 8 bases between the two ends. For the CDR3, the DNA is TGTGCCACCAGCAGAGATTCGGGTCGCAATCAGCCCCAGCATTTT. Protein product: CATSRDSGRNQPQHF.

The chain couples TRBV7-9 to TRBJ2-7, with TRBD2 identical over 8 bases. This CDR3 spans 16 amino acids. Germline lookup yields CDR1 SEHNR and CDR2 FQNEAQ (reference sequence). V lost 5 bases, J lost 2 bases, and 11 bases stayed unmatched. Here the CDR3 reads CASSRMTSATTYEQYF. The CDR3 nucleotides read TGTGCCAGCAGCCGGATGACTAGCGCGACAACCTACGAGCAGTACTTC.

The rearrangement links TRBV13 to TRBJ1-2; 8 bases align to TRBD1. J lost 1 base, V lost 4 bases, and 8 bases had no gene match. Germline CDR1 and CDR2: PRHDT and FYEKMQ (reference sequence). This CDR3 is 16 amino acids long. This CDR3 is CASSSRTGLSNYGYTF. The DNA for the CDR3 is TGTGCCAGCAGCTCAAGGACAGGGTTGAGTAACTATGGCTACACCTTC.

J is TRBJ2-2 and V is TRBV29-1, with a weak D call TRBD1 (6 bases). This CDR3 is 14 amino acids long. Deletions cut 7 bases from V and 3 bases from J, with 15 bases between. Germline CDR1 and CDR2: SQVTM and ANQGSEA. This chain's CDR3 is CSGRTARDTGELFF. CDR3 nucleotides: TGCAGCGGAAGGACAGCTCGGGACACCGGGGAGCTGTTTTTT.

This clone was seen a single time. The chain is built from TRBV2 and TRBJ1-3; D is undetermined. The V and J ends lost 2 bases and 3 bases respectively, with 11 bases between them. Germline V gene lookup returns CDR1 SNHLY and CDR2 FYNNEI. The CDR3 consists of 15 residues. CDR3 in DNA: TGTGCCAGCAGTGAATACCCGTCGGGTGGAAACACCATATATTTT. It encodes CASSEYPSGGNTIYF.